These T cell receptor beta chains were read from a single sample in a study of cytomegalovirus exposure and HLA in healthy donors. Method: immunoSEQ multiplex PCR; TCRdb's copy keeps in-frame clones and lacks some. The sample carries 150,000 or so clones, around 80% recorded once. Sequenced: PBMCs. Receptors originate from a female donor in good health and CMV-seronegative. Both conserved end residues are part of each CDR3. D genes are given only for firm matches. Part of the rows lack a size; the others show once, few, many or a class for expanded clones.

j_gene | d_gene | v_gene | abundance | CDR3nt | CDR3aa
TRBJ1-4 | - | TRBV9 | - | TGTGCCAGCAGCGTAAGTCAGGGGAAGGAAAAACTGTTTTTT | CASSVSQGKEKLFF
TRBJ2-2 | - | TRBV5-5 | - | TGTGCCAGCAGCTTGGCCGGTATCTCCGGGGAGCTGTTTTTT | CASSLAGISGELFF
TRBJ2-6 | TRBD1 | TRBV9 | - | TGTGCCAGCAGCGCTTACGATACAGGGGAAGGGGCCAACGTCCTGACTTTC | CASSAYDTGEGANVLTF
TRBJ2-1 | TRBD1 | TRBV6-5 | - | TGTGCCAGCAGCTCCGGGACAGGGCGGTTCTTC | CASSSGTGRFF
TRBJ1-2 | - | TRBV11-3 | few | TGTGCCAGCAGCTTACGTCCGGAGGGCTACACCTTC | CASSLRPEGYTF
TRBJ1-6 | - | TRBV9 | - | TGTGCCAGCAGCGCAGGGTTTAATTCACCCCTCCACTTT | CASSAGFNSPLHF
TRBJ2-7 | TRBD1 | TRBV18 | - | TGTGCCAGCTCACAGACAGGGCACGAGCAGTACTTC | CASSQTGHEQYF
TRBJ2-3 | - | TRBV30 | - | TGTGCCTGGAGTCCCCTGGGGCCAGATACGCAGTATTTT | CAWSPLGPDTQYF
TRBJ2-6 | - | TRBV11-3 | few | TGTGCCAGCAGCTTAGGAACTCCTGCCGGGGCCAACGTCCTGACTTTC | CASSLGTPAGANVLTF
TRBJ2-3 | - | TRBV6-6 | - | TGTGCCAGCAACTCTCGGGGTAGCACAGATACGCAGTATTTT | CASNSRGSTDTQYF
TRBJ2-7 | - | TRBV20-1 | - | TGCAGTGCTCCTCGCGCCTACGAGCAGTACTTC | CSAPRAYEQYF
TRBJ2-3 | - | TRBV5-1 | - | TGCGCCAGTCAGCTTGAGAAGGGGCAGGAGGCCCGGTGGGGGAGGACCACAGATACGCAGTATTTT | CASQLEKGQEARWGRTTDTQYF
TRBJ1-1 | - | TRBV6-1 | - | TGTGCCAGCAGGGAACAGGGCACATTGAACACTGAAGCTTTCTTT | CASREQGTLNTEAFF
TRBJ2-7 | - | TRBV7-6 | - | TGTGCCAGCAGCTTATCGGGGGTCTGGTACGAGCAGTACTTC | CASSLSGVWYEQYF
TRBJ2-7 | - | TRBV10-2 | - | TGCGCCAGCAGCCGGGACTGGGTTCAGCAGTACTTC | CASSRDWVQQYF
TRBJ2-7 | TRBD1 | TRBV6-1 | - | TGTGCCAGCTACCGACAGGGGAGCCTTTGGTACTTC | CASYRQGSLWYF
TRBJ1-3 | - | TRBV7-3 | - | TGTGCCAGCAGCTTTTCAGGGAGGGGAAACACCATATATTTT | CASSFSGRGNTIYF
TRBJ2-2 | TRBD1 | TRBV30 | - | TGTGCCCGAGACAGGGCGAACACCGGGGAGCTGTTTTTT | CARDRANTGELFF